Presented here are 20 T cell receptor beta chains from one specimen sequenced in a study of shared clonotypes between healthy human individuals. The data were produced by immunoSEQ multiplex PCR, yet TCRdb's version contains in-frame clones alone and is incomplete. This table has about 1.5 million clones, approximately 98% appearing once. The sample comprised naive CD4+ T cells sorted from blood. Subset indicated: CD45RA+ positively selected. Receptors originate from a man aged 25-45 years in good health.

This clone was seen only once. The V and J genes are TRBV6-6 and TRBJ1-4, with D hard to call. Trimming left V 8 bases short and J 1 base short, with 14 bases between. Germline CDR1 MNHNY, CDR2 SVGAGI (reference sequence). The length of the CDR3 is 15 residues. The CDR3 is CASLRAQGTNEKLFF. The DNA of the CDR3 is TGTGCCAGCCTCCGAGCGCAAGGAACTAATGAAAAACTGTTTTTT.

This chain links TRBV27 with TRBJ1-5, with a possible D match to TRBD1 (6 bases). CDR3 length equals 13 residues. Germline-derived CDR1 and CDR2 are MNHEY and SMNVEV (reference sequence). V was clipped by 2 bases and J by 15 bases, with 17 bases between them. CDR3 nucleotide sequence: TGTGCCAGCAGTTTAACTTCGGACAGAGTTCCGCATTTT. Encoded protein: CASSLTSDRVPHF.

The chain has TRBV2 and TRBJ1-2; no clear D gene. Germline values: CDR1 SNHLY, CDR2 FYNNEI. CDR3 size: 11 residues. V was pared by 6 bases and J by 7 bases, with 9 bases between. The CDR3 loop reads CASSSDGGYTF. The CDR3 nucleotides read TGTGCCAGCAGCTCGGACGGTGGCTACACCTTC.

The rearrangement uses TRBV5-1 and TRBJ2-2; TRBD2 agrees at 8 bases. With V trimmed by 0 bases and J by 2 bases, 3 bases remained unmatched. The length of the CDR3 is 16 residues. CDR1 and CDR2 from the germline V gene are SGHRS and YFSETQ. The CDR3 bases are TGCGCCAGCAGCTTGGTTAGCGGGGTAAACACCGGGGAGCTGTTTTTT. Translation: CASSLVSGVNTGELFF.

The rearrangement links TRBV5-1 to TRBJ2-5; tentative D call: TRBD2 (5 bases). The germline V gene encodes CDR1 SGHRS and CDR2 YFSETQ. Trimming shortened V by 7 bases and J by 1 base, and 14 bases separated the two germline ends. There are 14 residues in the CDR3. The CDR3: CASGVASPQETQYF. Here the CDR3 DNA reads TGCGCCAGCGGGGTGGCTAGCCCCCAAGAGACCCAGTACTTC. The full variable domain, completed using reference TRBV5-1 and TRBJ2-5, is KAGVTQTPRYLIKTRGQQVTLSCSPISGHRSVSWYQQTPGQGLQFLFEYFSETQRNKGNFPGRFSGRQFSNSRSEMNVSTLELGDSALYLCASGVASPQETQYFGPGTRLLVL.

As DNA, the CDR3 is TGTGCCAGCAGCTTGGGACTAGAGAACGGGGAGCTGTTTTTT. Residues: CASSLGLENGELFF. The rearrangement uses TRBV5-5 and TRBJ2-2; D possibly corresponds to TRBD2 (6 bases). The CDR3 is 14 amino acids. V was pared by 0 bases and J by 7 bases, with 10 bases between. Germline values: CDR1 SGHKS, CDR2 YYEKEE (reference sequence).

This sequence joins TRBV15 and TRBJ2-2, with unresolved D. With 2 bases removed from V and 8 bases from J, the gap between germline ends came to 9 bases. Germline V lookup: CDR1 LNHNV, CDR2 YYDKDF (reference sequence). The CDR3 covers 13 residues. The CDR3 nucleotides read TGTGCCACCAGCAGACGAAACCCGGGGGAGCTGTTTTTT. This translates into CATSRRNPGELFF.

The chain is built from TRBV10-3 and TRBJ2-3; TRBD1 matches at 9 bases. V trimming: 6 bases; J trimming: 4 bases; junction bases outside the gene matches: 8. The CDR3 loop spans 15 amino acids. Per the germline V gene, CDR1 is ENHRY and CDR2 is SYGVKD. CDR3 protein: CAISDGGQGPDTQYF. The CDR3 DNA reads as TGTGCCATCAGCGATGGGGGACAGGGCCCAGATACGCAGTATTTT.

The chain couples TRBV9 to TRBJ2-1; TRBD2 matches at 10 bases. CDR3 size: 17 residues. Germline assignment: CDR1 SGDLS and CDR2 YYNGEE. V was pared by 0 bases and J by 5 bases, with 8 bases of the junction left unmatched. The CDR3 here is CASSVESSGRANNEQFF. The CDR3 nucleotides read TGTGCCAGCAGCGTAGAATCTAGCGGGAGAGCAAACAATGAGCAGTTCTTC.

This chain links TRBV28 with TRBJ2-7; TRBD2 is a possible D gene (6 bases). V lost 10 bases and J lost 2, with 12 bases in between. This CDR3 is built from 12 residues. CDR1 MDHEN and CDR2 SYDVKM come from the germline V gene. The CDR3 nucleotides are TGTGCCATTATGGGGGGTCCCTACGAGCAGTACTTC. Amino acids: CAIMGGPYEQYF.

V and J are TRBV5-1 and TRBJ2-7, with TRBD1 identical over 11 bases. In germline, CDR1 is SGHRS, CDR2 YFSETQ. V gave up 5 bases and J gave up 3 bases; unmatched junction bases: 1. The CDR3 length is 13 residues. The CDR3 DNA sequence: TGCGCCAGCAGGGGGACAGGGGGCTACGAGCAGTACTTC. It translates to CASRGTGGYEQYF. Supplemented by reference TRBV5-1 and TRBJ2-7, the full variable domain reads KAGVTQTPRYLIKTRGQQVTLSCSPISGHRSVSWYQQTPGQGLQFLFEYFSETQRNKGNFPGRFSGRQFSNSRSEMNVSTLELGDSALYLCASRGTGGYEQYFGPGTRLTVT.

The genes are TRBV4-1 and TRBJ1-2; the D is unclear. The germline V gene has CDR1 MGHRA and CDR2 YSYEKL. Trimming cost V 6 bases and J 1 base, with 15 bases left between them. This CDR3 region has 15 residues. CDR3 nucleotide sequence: TGCGCCAGCAGTCAGGACGGGCGGGTTAACTATGGCTACACCTTC. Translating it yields CASSQDGRVNYGYTF.

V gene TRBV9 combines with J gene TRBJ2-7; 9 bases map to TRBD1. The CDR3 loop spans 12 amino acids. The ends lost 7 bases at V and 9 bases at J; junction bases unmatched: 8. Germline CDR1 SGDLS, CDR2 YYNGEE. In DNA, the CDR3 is TGTGCCAGCGGGACAGGGACTACGCGGCAGTACTTC. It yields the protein CASGTGTTRQYF.

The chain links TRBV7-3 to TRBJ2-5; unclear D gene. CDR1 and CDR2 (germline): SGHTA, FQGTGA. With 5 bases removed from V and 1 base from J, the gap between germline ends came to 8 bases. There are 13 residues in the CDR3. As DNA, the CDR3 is TGTGCCAGCAGCCCGAAGATCCAAGAGACCCAGTACTTC. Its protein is CASSPKIQETQYF.

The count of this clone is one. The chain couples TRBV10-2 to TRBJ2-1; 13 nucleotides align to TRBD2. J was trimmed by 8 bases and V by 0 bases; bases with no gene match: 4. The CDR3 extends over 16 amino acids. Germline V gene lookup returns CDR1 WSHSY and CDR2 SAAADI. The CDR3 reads CASSESRTSGSHEQFF. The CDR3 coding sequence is TGCGCCAGCAGTGAGTCACGGACTAGCGGGAGCCATGAGCAGTTCTTC.

The CDR3 region is CSVEGEGTFGNTEAFF. In nucleotides, the CDR3 is TGCAGCGTTGAAGGAGAGGGGACATTCGGGAACACTGAAGCTTTCTTT. The chain combines TRBV29-1 with TRBJ1-1, with a possible D match to TRBD1 (6 bases). Trimming left V 1 base short and J 1 base short, with 16 bases between. Per germline, CDR1 SQVTM and CDR2 ANQGSEA. The CDR3 contains 16 residues.

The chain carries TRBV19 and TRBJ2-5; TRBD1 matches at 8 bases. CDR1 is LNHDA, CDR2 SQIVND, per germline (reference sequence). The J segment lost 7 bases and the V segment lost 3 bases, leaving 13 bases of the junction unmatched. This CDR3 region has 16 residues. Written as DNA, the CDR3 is TGTGCCAGTAGTATTCAGGACAGGGCGGGATCAGCGACCCAGTACTTC. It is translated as CASSIQDRAGSATQYF. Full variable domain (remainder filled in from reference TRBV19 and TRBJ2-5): DGGITQSPKYLFRKEGQNVTLSCEQNLNHDAMYWYRQDPGQGLRLIYYSQIVNDFQKGDIAEGYSVSREKKESFPLTVTSAQKNPTAFYLCASSIQDRAGSATQYFGPGTRLLVL.

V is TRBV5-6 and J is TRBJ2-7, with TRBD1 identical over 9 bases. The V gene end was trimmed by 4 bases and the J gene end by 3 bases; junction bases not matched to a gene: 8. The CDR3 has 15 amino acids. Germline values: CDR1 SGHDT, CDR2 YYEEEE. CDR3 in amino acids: CASSGTGQGYYEQYF. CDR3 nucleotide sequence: TGTGCCAGCAGCGGAACGGGACAGGGATACTACGAGCAGTACTTC.

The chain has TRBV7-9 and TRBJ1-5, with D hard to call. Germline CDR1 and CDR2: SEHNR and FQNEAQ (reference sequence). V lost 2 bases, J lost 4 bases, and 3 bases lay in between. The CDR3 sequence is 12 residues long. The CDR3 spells CASSLTNQPQHF. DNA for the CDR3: TGTGCCAGCAGCTTAACTAATCAGCCCCAGCATTTT.

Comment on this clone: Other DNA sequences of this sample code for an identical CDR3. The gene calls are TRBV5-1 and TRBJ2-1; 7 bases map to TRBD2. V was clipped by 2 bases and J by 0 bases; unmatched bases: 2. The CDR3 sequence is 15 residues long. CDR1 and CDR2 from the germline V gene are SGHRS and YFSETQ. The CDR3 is CASSLSGTSYNEQFF. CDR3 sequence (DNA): TGCGCCAGCAGCTTAAGCGGGACCTCCTACAATGAGCAGTTCTTC.